The clone carrying this TCR beta chain came up a few times. In the authors' workflow: From reference gene primer amplification, estimates of nucleated cell counts were derived. Method: immunoSEQ multiplex PCR; TCRdb's copy keeps in-frame clones and lacks some. V, J and clone size reflect that table, while D and trimming were determined from the DNA. This table has 90,000 to 140,000 clones, 82% appearing once. Per the germline V gene, CDR1 is ENHRY and CDR2 is SYGVKD. The CDR3 loop spans 12 amino acids. The J segment lost 4 bases and the V segment lost 6 bases, leaving 2 bases of the junction unmatched. This entry comes from a study of blood T cell repertoires in COVID-19. Study information: The study drew acute and convalescent COVID-19 samples from the United States, Italy and Spain. The analysed material was cDNA or gDNA that came from T cells, B-cell-depleted T cells, or PBMCs.

The chain combines TRBV10-3 with TRBJ1-2; 7 bases align to TRBD1. Sequencing was carried out using peripheral blood. This clonotype was obtained from a woman older than 75 with acute or convalescent COVID-19. Here the CDR3 reads CAISGTAYGYTF. CDR3 coding DNA: TGTGCCATCAGCGGGACAGCCTATGGCTACACCTTC.